The 29 T cell receptor beta chains below were found in one sample sequenced in a study of neoadjuvant anti-PD-1 for oral cavity cancer. Only in-frame clones appear in the TCRdb table, and some are missing; sequencing was by immunoSEQ multiplex PCR. The sample comprises some 15,000 clones, roughly four fifths of which are singletons, and roughly 2% rests with the top ten. Time point: after neoadjuvant nivolumab, at surgical resection. The sample in question was PBMCs, obtained after nivolumab (anti-PD-1) treatment. Receptors originate from a person aged 40 to 85 with oral cavity squamous cell carcinoma.

This clone was counted only a few times. This rearrangement joins TRBV11-3 to TRBJ2-2; perhaps TRBD1 as D (5 bases). The germline V gene has CDR1 SGHNT and CDR2 YENEEA. The ends were cut back, 5 bases at V and 9 bases at J, with 13 bases in the middle. The CDR3 spans 13 residues. The chain's CDR3 is CASSRIPGRELFF. CDR3 sequence (DNA): TGTGCCAGCAGCCGAATTCCAGGGCGGGAGCTGTTTTTT. The full variable domain, its missing parts supplied by reference TRBV11-3 and TRBJ2-2, is EAGVVQSPRYKIIEKKQPVAFWCNPISGHNTLYWYLQNLGQGPELLIRYENEEAVDDSQLPKDRFSAERLKGVDSTLKIQPAELGDSAVYLCASSRIPGRELFFGEGSRLTVL.

DNA for the CDR3: TGCGCCAGCAGCCAAATCCGGGGTGGGTATGGCTACACCTTC. This sequence encodes CASSQIRGGYGYTF. V usage is TRBV4-1 and J usage is TRBJ1-2; no clear D. Germline CDR1 and CDR2: MGHRA and YSYEKL. There are 14 residues in the CDR3. Trimming stripped 2 bases from V and 5 bases from J, with 12 bases between.

Concerning this clone: One end of the junction is discordant with germline, which a read error may explain. CDR3 protein: CASSLGVAETQYF. The CDR3 DNA sequence: TGTGCTAGCAGCTTAGGGGTGGCGGAGACCCAGTACTTC. The rearrangement uses TRBV7-7 and TRBJ2-5, with D perhaps TRBD1 (5 bases). CDR3 length: 13 amino acids. CDR1 SSHAT and CDR2 FNYEAQ come from the germline V gene (reference sequence). The entire variable domain, with the rest obtained from reference TRBV7-7 and TRBJ2-5, is as follows: GAGVSQSPRYKVTKRGQDVTLRCDPISSHATLYWYQQALGQGPEFLTYFNYEAQPDKSGLPSDRFSAERPEGSISTLTIQRTEQRDSAMYRCASSLGVAETQYFGPGTRLLVL.

The J gene is TRBJ2-3, the V gene TRBV6-5, with D maybe TRBD2 (7 bases). V shed 8 bases and J shed 4 bases, with 16 bases lying between them. This CDR3 is 14 amino acids long. Germline lookup yields CDR1 MNHEY and CDR2 SVGAGI. The CDR3 is CASSQRGAADTQYF. CDR3 DNA sequence: TGTGCCAGCTCCCAACGGGGGGCGGCAGATACGCAGTATTTT.

The genes are TRBV13 and TRBJ2-5, with D perhaps matching TRBD1 (6 bases). CDR1 PRHDT and CDR2 FYEKMQ come from the germline V gene (reference sequence). The V and J ends lost 1 base and 1 base respectively, with 13 bases between them. This CDR3 contains 16 residues. For the CDR3, the DNA is TGTGCCAGCAGCTTAGACCCGTCGACAGGCCAAGAGACCCAGTACTTC. Translated, it gives CASSLDPSTGQETQYF.

The V call is TRBV9, the J call TRBJ2-1; D uncertain. CDR1 and CDR2 from the germline V gene are SGDLS and YYNGEE. The CDR3 consists of 14 residues. The V gene lost 0 bases and the J gene lost 7 bases, with 11 bases spanning the gap. This chain's CDR3 is CASSVVSRGNEQFF. In DNA form, the CDR3 reads TGTGCCAGCAGCGTAGTCTCTAGAGGAAATGAGCAGTTCTTC.

The genes are TRBV11-1 and TRBJ2-1, with 10 bases that match TRBD2. CDR1 is SGHAT and CDR2 is FQDESV in the germline V gene (reference sequence). V gave up 5 bases and J gave up 8 bases; unmatched junction bases: 9. The CDR3 is 15 residues long. The CDR3 here is CASSAGTSDFDEQFF. CDR3 sequence (DNA): TGTGCCAGCAGCGCCGGGACTAGCGATTTCGATGAGCAGTTCTTC.

V usage is TRBV19 and J usage is TRBJ1-5, with 9 nucleotides matching TRBD1. The CDR3 length is 15 residues. The germline CDR1 and CDR2 sequences are LNHDA and SQIVND (reference sequence). The V segment lost 7 bases and the J segment 3 bases; nucleotides outside the gene matches: 7. The chain's CDR3 is CASKPGTGINQPQHF. The DNA for the CDR3 is TGTGCCAGTAAGCCGGGGACAGGGATCAATCAGCCCCAGCATTTT.

The CDR3 DNA reads TGTGCCAGTAGTATAGTTGGGTCCAATGAGCAGTTCTTC. Protein: CASSIVGSNEQFF. The chain carries TRBV19 and TRBJ2-1; D not resolved. Germline CDR1 LNHDA, CDR2 SQIVND (reference sequence). The CDR3 runs 13 residues. The V end lost 1 base, the J end lost 6 bases, and 7 bases lay between the germline ends.

This chain links TRBV7-2 with TRBJ2-1, with D perhaps matching TRBD2 (6 bases). V lost 2 bases, J lost 9 bases, and 11 bases lay in between. CDR1 is SGHTA and CDR2 is FQGNSA in the germline V gene. This CDR3 contains 13 residues. The DNA for the CDR3 is TGTGCCAGCAGCTTATTCGGGACTGGTGAGCAGTTCTTC. As protein: CASSLFGTGEQFF.

V gene TRBV4-2 combines with J gene TRBJ2-5; D is ambiguous. This CDR3 has 12 residues. Germline V gives CDR1 LGHNA, CDR2 YNFKEQ. Trimming stripped 0 bases from V and 6 bases from J, with 5 bases between. The DNA of the CDR3 is TGTGCCAGCAGCCAAGATTCGAAGACCCAGTACTTC. This encodes CASSQDSKTQYF.

This clone has a handful of counts. CDR3 sequence (DNA): TGTGCCAGCAGCTTGGACACGAGCTCCTATAATTCACCCCTCCACTTT. Protein product: CASSLDTSSYNSPLHF. The V and J genes are TRBV7-6 and TRBJ1-6; maybe TRBD1 (5 bases). The CDR3 has 16 residues. V was shortened by 3 bases and J by 0 bases, with 9 bases between the two germline ends. Germline V lookup: CDR1 SGHVS, CDR2 FNYEAQ.

The chain combines TRBV5-5 with TRBJ2-5; D gene ambiguous. This CDR3 spans 14 amino acids. CDR1 and CDR2 (germline): SGHKS, YYEKEE (reference sequence). Between the trimmed V and J ends, which lost 4 bases and 2 bases, there was a span of 12 bases. CDR3 residues: CASSHPWLQETQYF. CDR3 bases: TGTGCCAGCAGCCACCCTTGGTTACAAGAGACCCAGTACTTC.

The rearrangement links TRBV11-3 to TRBJ2-1; unclear D gene. The CDR3 has 16 residues. Deletions cut 1 base from V and 0 bases from J, with 10 bases between. Germline V gene sequence: CDR1 SGHNT, CDR2 YENEEA. The DNA for the CDR3 is TGTGCCAGCAGCTTAGGGCAGTTCAGCTCCTACAATGAGCAGTTCTTC. Its translation is CASSLGQFSSYNEQFF.

V and J are TRBV27 and TRBJ1-1; 7 bases are shared with TRBD1. This CDR3 comprises 17 residues. With V trimmed by 5 bases and J by 5 bases, 17 bases remained unmatched. From germline, CDR1 is MNHEY and CDR2 SMNVEV (reference sequence). The CDR3 bases are TGTGCCAGCAGTAGTTACAGGGGACACGCGGAAGGAACTGAAGCTTTCTTT. This encodes CASSSYRGHAEGTEAFF.

The chain is built from TRBV6-6 and TRBJ1-5; the D gene is possibly TRBD1 (5 bases). Germline lookup yields CDR1 MNHNY and CDR2 SVGAGI (reference sequence). V gave up 6 bases and J gave up 3 bases, with 12 bases separating them. The CDR3 spans 14 residues. The CDR3 DNA follows: TGTGCCAGCAGGGGGGAAGTAGACAATCAGCCCCAGCATTTT. This codes for CASRGEVDNQPQHF.

The chain employs TRBV4-1 and TRBJ2-3, with D possibly matching TRBD2 (5 bases). Trimming cost V 4 bases and J 5 bases, with 10 bases left between them. CDR1 and CDR2 (germline): MGHRA, YSYEKL. The CDR3 contains 13 residues. Here the CDR3 DNA reads TGCGCCAGCAGCCGAGGGCAGATAGATACGCAGTATTTT. Its protein is CASSRGQIDTQYF.

Here the CDR3 DNA reads TGTGCCAGCTCCAACTCTCGGCACTTCCTGCGCTCTGGGGCCAACGTCCTGACTTTC. Residues: CASSNSRHFLRSGANVLTF. The J gene is TRBJ2-6, the V gene TRBV11-2; the D is unclear. Trimming removed 8 bases at V and 0 bases at J, with 23 bases between. This CDR3 is 19 amino acids long. The V gene's germline CDR1 is SGHAT and CDR2 FQNNGV.

The CDR3 region is CSATPQGGGTDTQYF. CDR3 nucleotides: TGCAGCGCCACCCCCCAGGGGGGAGGCACAGATACGCAGTATTTT. The V gene is TRBV29-1, the J gene TRBJ2-3; tentatively, D is TRBD1 (7 bases). CDR1 and CDR2 (germline): SQVTM, ANQGSEA. The CDR3 loop spans 15 amino acids. V was clipped by 7 bases and J by 1 base, with 18 bases between them.

This clone was counted only a few times. The chain's CDR3 is CASSLEGDSRGYTF. The CDR3 bases are TGTGCCAGCAGCTTAGAAGGAGACAGTCGCGGCTACACCTTC. This rearrangement joins TRBV7-9 to TRBJ1-2, with TRBD1 as a possible D gene (5 bases). Germline V CDR1 and CDR2: SEHNR, FQNEAQ (reference sequence). The CDR3 extends over 14 amino acids. V shed 1 base and J shed 8 bases, with 14 bases lying between them.

This rearrangement joins TRBV6-6 to TRBJ1-5; possibly TRBD1 for D (6 bases). Germline CDR1 MNHNY, CDR2 SVGAGI (reference sequence). The V gene lost 6 bases and the J gene lost 6 bases, with 15 bases spanning the gap. The CDR3 length is 14 residues. CDR3 region: CASSLQGVGQPQHF. The CDR3 DNA sequence: TGTGCCAGCAGCTTACAGGGAGTGGGTCAGCCCCAGCATTTT.

The CDR3 DNA sequence: TGTGCCAGCAGCCCACGACTAGCGGGCTACAATGAGCAGTTCTTC. It translates to CASSPRLAGYNEQFF. V gene TRBV7-8 combines with J gene TRBJ2-1, with 10 nucleotides matching TRBD2. The CDR3 is made up of 15 amino acids. The V segment lost 5 bases and the J segment 3 bases; nucleotides outside the gene matches: 4. The V gene's germline CDR1 is SGHVS and CDR2 FQNEAQ.

This chain links TRBV5-4 with TRBJ2-5; D uncertain. This CDR3 contains 17 residues. CDR1 and CDR2 from the germline V gene are SGHNT and YYREEE (reference sequence). Trimming removed 0 bases at V and 5 bases at J, with 20 bases between. DNA for the CDR3: TGTGCCAGCAGCTTGGCCGAGAACAGACAAGCTATCGAGACCCAGTACTTC. This encodes CASSLAENRQAIETQYF.

V usage is TRBV12-5 and J usage is TRBJ2-1, with 7 bases matching TRBD2. The V gene's germline CDR1 is LGHNT and CDR2 FRNRAP. The CDR3 is made up of 17 amino acids. With V trimmed by 2 bases and J by 5 bases, 12 bases remained unmatched. CDR3 in amino acids: CASGLRVWGEGHNEQFF. In DNA, the CDR3 is TGTGCTAGTGGTTTGAGAGTCTGGGGGGAGGGGCACAATGAGCAGTTCTTC.

The V gene is TRBV28, the J gene TRBJ2-2; no firm D call. The CDR3 has 15 amino acids. V was shortened by 3 bases and J by 4 bases, with 12 bases between the two germline ends. CDR1 and CDR2 (germline): MDHEN, SYDVKM. The DNA for the CDR3 is TGTGCCAGCAGTTTTCTTACAGTCGGCACCGGGGAGCTGTTTTTT. Encoded protein: CASSFLTVGTGELFF.

This clone was observed a few times. The V and J genes are TRBV14 and TRBJ1-4, with 9 bases fitting TRBD1. J gave up 11 bases and V 3 bases, and 7 bases lay outside the gene matches. Germline V gene sequence: CDR1 SGHDN, CDR2 FVKESK. CDR3 length equals 14 residues. The CDR3 is CASSHNLDRGKLFF. The CDR3 coding sequence is TGTGCCAGCAGCCACAACTTGGACAGGGGTAAACTGTTTTTT.

The V call is TRBV29-1, the J call TRBJ2-1, with D hard to call. Germline CDR1 SQVTM, CDR2 ANQGSEA. The CDR3 spans 8 residues. Trimming stripped 4 bases from V and 11 bases from J, with 3 bases between. The CDR3 DNA sequence: TGCAGCGTTGGTAAGCAGTTCTTC. It codes for CSVGKQFF.

This clone showed up just once. This chain joins TRBV30 and TRBJ1-5, with D unclear. Trimming stripped 2 bases from V and 4 bases from J, with 12 bases between. The germline V gene has CDR1 GTSNPN and CDR2 SVGIG (reference sequence). This CDR3 comprises 14 residues. This CDR3 reads CAWSSLTNNQPQHF. In DNA, the CDR3 is TGTGCCTGGAGTAGCCTGACGAATAATCAGCCCCAGCATTTT.

This clone was counted once. V and J are TRBV28 and TRBJ1-2; TRBD1 aligns across 9 bases. This CDR3 spans 13 amino acids. Germline V gene data show CDR1 as MDHEN and CDR2 as SYDVKM. V gave up 6 bases and J gave up 8 bases; unmatched junction bases: 7. The CDR3 loop is CASSDTGGWGYTF. The CDR3 DNA reads TGTGCCAGCAGCGACACAGGGGGCTGGGGCTACACCTTC.